What follows are 12 T cell receptor beta chains derived from one specimen sequenced in a study of a mutant IDH1 vaccine in newly diagnosed glioma. Their antigens remain unidentified. Libraries were prepared by immunoSEQ multiplex PCR; TCRdb keeps only in-frame clonotypes and omits some of them. The sample contains tens of thousands of clones, approximately 85% of which appear only once. Indicated time point: week 23, last vaccination. The investigators gave 300 ug of mutant IDH1 20-mer peptide in each vaccine dose, together with topical imiquimod. Sequenced material: PBMCs, taken from a glioma patient whose treatment included an IDH1 peptide vaccine. The receptor set was obtained from a woman in her forties or fifties with glioma.

The rearrangement uses TRBV18 and TRBJ2-5, with D possibly TRBD1 on 6 matching bases. The germline CDR1 and CDR2 sequences are KGHSH and LQKENI. V dropped 2 bases and J dropped 3 bases, with 7 bases sitting between them. The CDR3 length is 13 residues. CDR3 bases: TGTGCCAGCTCACCAGGGGGCAAAGAGACCCAGTACTTC. This sequence encodes CASSPGGKETQYF.

V is TRBV5-8 and J is TRBJ2-7, with TRBD2 matching over 7 bases. After removal of 0 bases from V and 2 bases from J, the junction contained 8 bases not matched to a gene. Germline-derived CDR1 and CDR2 are SGHTS and YDEGEE. The CDR3 runs to 16 residues. The CDR3 here is CASSLEEGAGPYEQYF. CDR3 sequence (DNA): TGTGCCAGCAGCTTGGAGGAGGGAGCGGGGCCCTACGAGCAGTACTTC.

The chain is built from TRBV7-9 and TRBJ1-2; the match to TRBD1 covers 10 bases. Trimming removed 6 bases from V and 5 bases from J; junction bases left unmatched: 6. Germline V gene data show CDR1 as SEHNR and CDR2 as FQNEAQ (reference sequence). CDR3 size: 14 residues. CDR3 amino acids: CASSLPGQGYGYTF. The CDR3 nucleotides are TGTGCCAGCAGTCTACCGGGACAGGGGTATGGCTACACCTTC.

The chain employs TRBV25-1 and TRBJ1-2, with unresolved D. The ends were cut back, 2 bases at V and 10 bases at J, with 11 bases in the middle. There are 12 residues in the CDR3. Germline V gene data show CDR1 as MGHDK and CDR2 as SYGVNS. The CDR3 loop reads CASSEPGGDYTF. DNA for the CDR3: TGTGCCAGCAGTGAACCCGGAGGAGACTACACCTTC.

This sequence joins TRBV5-1 and TRBJ2-7; 10 bases map to TRBD2. The germline gives CDR1 SGHRS, CDR2 YFSETQ. After removal of 4 bases from V and 4 bases from J, the junction contained 11 bases not matched to a gene. This CDR3 is 16 amino acids long. CDR3 coding DNA: TGCGCCAGCAGCCGAAGTCTAGCGGGAGAATCATACGAGCAGTACTTC. Amino acids: CASSRSLAGESYEQYF.

The chain uses TRBV5-6 and TRBJ2-7; TRBD1 matches at 8 bases. V dropped 4 bases and J dropped 3; count of bases not matched to a gene: 12. Germline V gene data show CDR1 as SGHDT and CDR2 as YYEEEE. The CDR3 totals 16 residues. The CDR3 spells CASSQGQGTWGYEQYF. Here the CDR3 DNA reads TGTGCCAGCAGCCAAGGACAGGGTACATGGGGCTACGAGCAGTACTTC.

The rearrangement links TRBV10-1 to TRBJ2-2, with TRBD2 identical over 14 bases. This CDR3 comprises 16 residues. The J segment lost 4 bases and the V segment lost 8 bases, leaving 6 bases of the junction unmatched. Germline CDR1 reads WNHNN; CDR2 reads SYGVQD (reference sequence). DNA for the CDR3: TGCGCCAGCGGAACCGGGACTAGCGGGAGCACCGGGGAGCTGTTTTTT. As protein: CASGTGTSGSTGELFF.

The chain employs TRBV5-1 and TRBJ2-3; D is unresolved. Trimming removed 5 bases at V and 2 bases at J, with 9 bases between. From germline, CDR1 is SGHRS and CDR2 YFSETQ. The CDR3 covers 13 residues. CDR3 in amino acids: CASREIATDTQYF. DNA for the CDR3: TGCGCCAGCAGGGAGATCGCCACAGATACGCAGTATTTT. The entire variable domain, with the rest obtained from reference TRBV5-1 and TRBJ2-3, is as follows: KAGVTQTPRYLIKTRGQQVTLSCSPISGHRSVSWYQQTPGQGLQFLFEYFSETQRNKGNFPGRFSGRQFSNSRSEMNVSTLELGDSALYLCASREIATDTQYFGPGTRLTVL.

The chain uses TRBV10-1 and TRBJ2-7; TRBD2 might be the D (6 bases). Trimming took 2 bases from V and 6 from J, leaving 11 bases between them. This CDR3 spans 13 amino acids. CDR1 is WNHNN and CDR2 is SYGVQD in the germline V gene (reference sequence). The CDR3 DNA is TGCGCCAGCAGTGAGGGCGGGATTTCCGAGCAGTACTTC. Protein sequence: CASSEGGISEQYF.

This chain links TRBV27 with TRBJ2-5; weak D call: TRBD2 (5 bases). The length of the CDR3 is 13 residues. The germline V gene has CDR1 MNHEY and CDR2 SMNVEV (reference sequence). V was clipped by 5 bases and J by 6 bases, with 13 bases between them. CDR3 sequence: CASSPGLGKTQYF. The CDR3 DNA sequence: TGTGCCAGCAGTCCGGGTCTCGGGAAGACCCAGTACTTC.

The rearrangement links TRBV30 to TRBJ2-7, with 12 bases fitting TRBD2. The length of the CDR3 is 16 residues. Germline V gives CDR1 GTSNPN, CDR2 SVGIG (reference sequence). The V segment lost 0 bases and the J segment 3 bases; nucleotides outside the gene matches: 6. The CDR3 is CAWSVLELAGGYEQYF. The CDR3 DNA follows: TGTGCCTGGAGTGTTTTGGAACTAGCGGGAGGCTACGAGCAGTACTTC.

The chain uses TRBV7-9 and TRBJ2-5; 15 bases are shared with TRBD2. Germline V gene data show CDR1 as SEHNR and CDR2 as FQNEAQ (reference sequence). This CDR3 spans 19 amino acids. The trim removed 6 bases at V and 5 bases at J, leaving 16 bases unmatched. The CDR3 here is CASSLTGTSGRRVKETQYF. CDR3 coding DNA: TGTGCCAGCAGTCTCACCGGGACTAGCGGGAGGAGGGTAAAGGAGACCCAGTACTTC.